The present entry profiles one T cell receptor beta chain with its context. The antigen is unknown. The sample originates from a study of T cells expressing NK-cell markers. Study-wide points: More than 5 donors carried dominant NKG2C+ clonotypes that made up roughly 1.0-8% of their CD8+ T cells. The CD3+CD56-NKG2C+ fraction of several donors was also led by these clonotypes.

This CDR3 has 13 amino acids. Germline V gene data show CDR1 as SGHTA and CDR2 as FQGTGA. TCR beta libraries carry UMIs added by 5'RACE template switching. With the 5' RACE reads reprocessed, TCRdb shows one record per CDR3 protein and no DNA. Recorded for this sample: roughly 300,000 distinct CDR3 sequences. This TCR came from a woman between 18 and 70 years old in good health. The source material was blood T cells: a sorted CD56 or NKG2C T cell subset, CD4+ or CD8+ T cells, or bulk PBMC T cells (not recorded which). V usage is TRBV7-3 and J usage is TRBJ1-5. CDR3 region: CASSFSLGQPQHF.